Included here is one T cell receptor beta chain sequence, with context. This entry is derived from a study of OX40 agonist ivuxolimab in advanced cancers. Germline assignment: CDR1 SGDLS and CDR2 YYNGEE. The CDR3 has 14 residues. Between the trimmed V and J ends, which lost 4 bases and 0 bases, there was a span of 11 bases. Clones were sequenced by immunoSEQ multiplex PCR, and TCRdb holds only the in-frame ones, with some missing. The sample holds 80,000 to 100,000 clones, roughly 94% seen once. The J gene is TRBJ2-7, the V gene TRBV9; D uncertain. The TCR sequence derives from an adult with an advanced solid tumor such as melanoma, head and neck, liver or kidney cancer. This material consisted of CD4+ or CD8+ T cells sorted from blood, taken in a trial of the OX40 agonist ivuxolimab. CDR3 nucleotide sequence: TGTGCCAGCAGCCCTTTTCCTAGCTCCTACGAGCAGTACTTC. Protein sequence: CASSPFPSSYEQYF. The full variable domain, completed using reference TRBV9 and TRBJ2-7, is DSGVTQTPKHLITATGQRVTLRCSPRSGDLSVYWYQQSLDQGLQFLIQYYNGEERAKGNILERFSAQQFPDLHSELNLSSLELGDSALYFCASSPFPSSYEQYFGPGTRLTVT.